This TCR beta chain derives from a study of liver allograft versus peripheral blood T cells. Study at large: Repertoires of T cell receptors in transplanted livers were compared with recipients' peripheral blood repertoires. Study observations and caveats: Reportedly, the T cell receptor repertoires present inside liver allografts differed from those in peripheral blood.

TCRdb ran MiXCR on the reads and lists one entry per CDR3 protein. The sample includes some 3,500 distinct CDR3 sequences, about 15% of them seen just once. J was trimmed by 6 bases and V by 5 bases; bases with no gene match: 11. Germline V gene data show CDR1 as KGHSH and CDR2 as LQKENI. The CDR3 has 16 amino acids. This clonotype is labeled medium-sized (0.01 to 0.1%). The antigen is undetermined. This receptor was taken from a human patient who had a liver transplant. The graft donor may have contributed some T cells. The J gene is TRBJ2-7, the V gene TRBV18, with 12 positions matching TRBD1. The CDR3 DNA sequence: TGTGCCAGCTCAGTCGAAATGGGACAGGGGGCGATCGAGCAGTACTTC. This encodes CASSVEMGQGAIEQYF.